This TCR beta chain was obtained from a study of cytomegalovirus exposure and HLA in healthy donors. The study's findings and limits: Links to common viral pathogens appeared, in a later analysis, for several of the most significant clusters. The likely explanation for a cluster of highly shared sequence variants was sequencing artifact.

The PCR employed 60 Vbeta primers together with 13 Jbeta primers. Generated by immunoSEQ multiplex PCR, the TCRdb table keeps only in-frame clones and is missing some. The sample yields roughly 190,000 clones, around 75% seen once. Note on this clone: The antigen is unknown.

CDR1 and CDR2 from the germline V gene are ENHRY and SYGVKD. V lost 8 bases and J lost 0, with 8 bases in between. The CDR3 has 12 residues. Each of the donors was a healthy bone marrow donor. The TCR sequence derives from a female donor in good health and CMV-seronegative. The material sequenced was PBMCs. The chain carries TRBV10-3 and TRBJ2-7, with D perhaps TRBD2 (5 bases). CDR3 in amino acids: CAIGGVSYEQYF. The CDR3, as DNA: TGTGCCATCGGAGGCGTCTCCTACGAGCAGTACTTC.